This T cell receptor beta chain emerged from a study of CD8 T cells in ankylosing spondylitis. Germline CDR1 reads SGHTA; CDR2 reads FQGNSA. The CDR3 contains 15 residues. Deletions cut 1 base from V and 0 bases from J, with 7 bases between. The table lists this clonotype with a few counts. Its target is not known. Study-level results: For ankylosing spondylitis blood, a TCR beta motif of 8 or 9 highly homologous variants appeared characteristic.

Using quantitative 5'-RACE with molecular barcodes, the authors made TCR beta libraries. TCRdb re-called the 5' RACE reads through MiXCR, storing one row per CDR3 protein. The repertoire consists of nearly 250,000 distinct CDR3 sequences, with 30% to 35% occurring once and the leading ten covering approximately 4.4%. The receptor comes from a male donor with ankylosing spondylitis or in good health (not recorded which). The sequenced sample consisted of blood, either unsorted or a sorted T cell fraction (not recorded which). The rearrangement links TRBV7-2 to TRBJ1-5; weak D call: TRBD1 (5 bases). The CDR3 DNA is TGTGCCAGCAGCTTAGGGGACGGTAGCAATCAGCCCCAGCATTTT. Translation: CASSLGDGSNQPQHF.